This TCR beta chain originates from a study of blood T cell repertoires in COVID-19. Sequencing was performed with immunoSEQ multiplex PCR; in TCRdb, only in-frame clones are kept and a portion is missing. This sample has approximately 96,000 clones, with 90% found just once. The V gene end was trimmed by 6 bases and the J gene end by 6 bases; junction bases not matched to a gene: 11. There are 15 residues in the CDR3. In germline, CDR1 is SQVTM, CDR2 ANQGSEA. The chain joins TRBV29-1 to TRBJ2-1; 10 nucleotides line up with TRBD1. Sequencing was done on a sample of peripheral blood. This clonotype originated in a man in his 60s with acute or convalescent COVID-19. CDR3 loop: CSVATGGERTNEQFF. The CDR3 DNA is TGCAGCGTGGCGACAGGGGGCGAACGTACCAATGAGCAGTTCTTC.